The 21 T cell receptor beta chains listed next were all sequenced from one sample in a study of cytomegalovirus exposure and HLA in healthy donors. This table comes from immunoSEQ multiplex PCR, and its TCRdb copy is limited to in-frame clones, with some not included. The sample lists 95,000 to 150,000 clones; 75% to 90% were seen once. The material sequenced was PBMCs. The receptors were sampled from a young woman in good health and CMV-seronegative.

This chain joins TRBV5-1 and TRBJ2-1, with 9 bases identical to TRBD2. V was clipped by 7 bases and J by 7 bases; unmatched bases: 12. The CDR3 has 15 residues. Germline loops: CDR1 SGHRS, CDR2 YFSETQ. CDR3 loop: CASEFMAGGGNEQFF. Here the CDR3 DNA reads TGCGCCAGCGAATTCATGGCGGGAGGGGGTAATGAGCAGTTCTTC.

For the CDR3, the DNA is TGTGCCAGCAGCTTTGGCGGAGGTCCAGGCAAAAACATTCAGTACTTC. It yields the protein CASSFGGGPGKNIQYF. The V gene is TRBV7-9, the J gene TRBJ2-4, with D maybe TRBD2 (5 bases). The CDR3 spans 16 residues. Germline V lookup: CDR1 SEHNR, CDR2 FQNEAQ (reference sequence). V was clipped by 3 bases and J by 3 bases, with 15 bases between them. The full variable domain, in which reference TRBV7-9 and TRBJ2-4 provide the parts outside the CDR3, is DTGVSQNPRHKITKRGQNVTFRCDPISEHNRLYWYRQTLGQGPEFLTYFQNEAQLEKSRLLSDRFSAERPKGSFSTLEIQRTEQGDSAMYLCASSFGGGPGKNIQYFGAGTRLSVL.

The chain is built from TRBV18 and TRBJ1-4; unclear D gene. Germline V gene sequence: CDR1 KGHSH, CDR2 LQKENI. The V gene lost 5 bases and the J gene lost 6 bases, with 13 bases spanning the gap. This CDR3 comprises 14 residues. The CDR3, as DNA: TGTGCCAGCTCATTAAGGGAGATGGATGAAAAACTGTTTTTT. The encoded protein is CASSLREMDEKLFF.

The V gene is TRBV11-2, the J gene TRBJ1-2, with TRBD1 matching over 9 bases. V gave up 3 bases and J gave up 8 bases; unmatched junction bases: 1. The CDR3 consists of 12 residues. From germline, CDR1 is SGHAT and CDR2 FQNNGV. The CDR3: CASSFTGGGYTF. The CDR3 nucleotides are TGTGCCAGCAGCTTTACAGGGGGCGGCTACACCTTC.

This clone has a handful of counts. This chain connects TRBV29-1 to TRBJ1-5; TRBD1 matches 7 bases. J lost 2 bases, V lost 6 bases, and 10 bases had no gene match. Germline V lookup: CDR1 SQVTM, CDR2 ANQGSEA. CDR3 length equals 15 residues. As DNA, the CDR3 is TGCAGCGTGGGGGAGACAGGGAGTGGCAATCAGCCCCAGCATTTT. Protein: CSVGETGSGNQPQHF.

This clone was seen only a few times. This rearrangement joins TRBV2 to TRBJ2-1; D not resolved. Trimming pared 5 bases from V and 8 bases from J, leaving 7 bases between. The CDR3 contains 11 residues. Germline V gives CDR1 SNHLY, CDR2 FYNNEI. The CDR3 nucleotides are TGTGCCAGCAGTACAGTGCATGAGCAGTTCTTC. This gives the protein CASSTVHEQFF.

This rearrangement joins TRBV6-5 to TRBJ2-7, with 8 bases matching TRBD2. This CDR3 has 15 amino acids. V was clipped by 7 bases and J by 2 bases; unmatched bases: 10. Germline V gives CDR1 MNHEY, CDR2 SVGAGI. DNA for the CDR3: TGTGCCAGCAACAAAGCGGGGGCACTGACCTACGAGCAGTACTTC. The encoded protein is CASNKAGALTYEQYF.

The rearrangement joins TRBV9 to TRBJ2-7, with TRBD2 matching 13 bases. The V gene end was trimmed by 3 bases and the J gene end by 5 bases; junction bases not matched to a gene: 5. The germline gives CDR1 SGDLS, CDR2 YYNGEE. This CDR3 region has 15 residues. CDR3 sequence: CASSARTSGSDEQYF. CDR3 bases: TGTGCCAGCAGCGCTCGGACTAGCGGGAGTGACGAGCAGTACTTC.

This chain uses TRBV7-9 with TRBJ1-1; the match to TRBD1 covers 9 bases. CDR1 is SEHNR and CDR2 is FQNEAQ in the germline V gene (reference sequence). This CDR3 contains 15 residues. V shed 5 bases, J shed 1 base, and the junction held 5 bases outside the gene matches. CDR3 protein: CASSLGQGTNTEAFF. CDR3 DNA: TGTGCCAGCAGCCTGGGACAGGGAACGAACACTGAAGCTTTCTTT.

The genes are TRBV14 and TRBJ2-1; 12 bases match TRBD2. The V segment lost 7 bases and the J segment 6 bases; nucleotides outside the gene matches: 7. Germline V gene data show CDR1 as SGHDN and CDR2 as FVKESK. The CDR3 has 15 amino acids. The CDR3 coding sequence is TGTGCCAGCAACGCACTAGCGGGAGGATTCAATGAGCAGTTCTTC. Translating it yields CASNALAGGFNEQFF.

The chain links TRBV20-1 to TRBJ2-1; D is undetermined. Trimming removed 6 bases from V and 9 bases from J, with 12 bases in between. CDR3 length: 11 residues. The germline V gene has CDR1 DFQATT and CDR2 SNEGSKA (reference sequence). The CDR3 nucleotides read TGCAGTGCCGGTCTGACTCCTGAGCAGTTCTTC. The encoded protein is CSAGLTPEQFF.

This chain connects TRBV7-6 to TRBJ2-7, with D possibly TRBD1 on 5 matching bases. The V gene lost 4 bases and the J gene lost 6 bases, with 10 bases spanning the gap. Germline V CDR1 and CDR2: SGHVS, FNYEAQ. This CDR3 region has 12 residues. CDR3 coding DNA: TGTGCCAGCAGCTCCTTGGACACCGAGCAGTACTTC. Translating gives CASSSLDTEQYF.

V gene TRBV5-1 combines with J gene TRBJ2-1; a weak D match, TRBD2 (6 bases). This CDR3 has 15 amino acids. Germline CDR1 reads SGHRS; CDR2 reads YFSETQ. The V end lost 5 bases, the J end lost 1 base, and 13 bases lay between the germline ends. The CDR3 loop reads CASSPGRTSYNEQFF. CDR3 bases: TGCGCCAGCAGTCCGGGGAGGACTTCCTACAATGAGCAGTTCTTC.

The CDR3: CASSAHRGRLTEAFF. The CDR3 coding sequence is TGTGCCAGCAGTGCCCACAGGGGGCGGTTGACTGAAGCTTTCTTT. The chain combines TRBV6-1 with TRBJ1-1, with 9 bases lining up with TRBD1. The CDR3 consists of 15 residues. V lost 4 bases to trimming and J lost 5 bases; unmatched junction nucleotides: 8. Germline lookup yields CDR1 MNHNS and CDR2 SASEGT.

The rearrangement links TRBV28 to TRBJ1-5; D is undetermined. This CDR3 is 14 amino acids long. Germline values: CDR1 MDHEN, CDR2 SYDVKM. Trimming stripped 3 bases from V and 5 bases from J, with 11 bases between. CDR3 coding DNA: TGTGCCAGCAGTTTGGAGGCTATTTATCAGCCCCAGCATTTT. Its protein product is CASSLEAIYQPQHF.

The V call is TRBV11-2, the J call TRBJ2-7; no clear D. V was cut by 1 base and J by 0 bases, with 13 bases left in between. This CDR3 comprises 16 residues. Looked up from germline, CDR1 is SGHAT and CDR2 is FQNNGV. The chain's CDR3 is CASSLAGALISYEQYF. The CDR3, as DNA: TGTGCCAGCAGCTTAGCCGGTGCTCTAATCTCCTACGAGCAGTACTTC.

V usage is TRBV27 and J usage is TRBJ2-1; D gene ambiguous. This CDR3 is built from 15 residues. The germline CDR1 and CDR2 sequences are MNHEY and SMNVEV (reference sequence). Trimming took 6 bases from V and 5 from J, leaving 17 bases between them. In DNA form, the CDR3 reads TGTGCCAGCAGCCCGCTGCCGAATGGAGACAATGAGCAGTTCTTC. It codes for CASSPLPNGDNEQFF.

In its sample, this clone was seen a few times. The chain has TRBV5-4 and TRBJ2-3; unclear D gene. Trimming took off 3 bases at V and 3 bases at J, with 8 bases between the two ends. CDR3 size: 13 residues. Germline V gives CDR1 SGHNT, CDR2 YYREEE (reference sequence). CDR3 loop: CASSSAGTDTQYF. Written as DNA, the CDR3 is TGTGCCAGCAGCTCAGCCGGGACAGATACGCAGTATTTT.

The V call is TRBV11-3, the J call TRBJ2-3; the D gene is possibly TRBD1 (6 bases). V dropped 5 bases and J dropped 5 bases, with 14 bases sitting between them. CDR3 size: 14 residues. Germline values: CDR1 SGHNT, CDR2 YENEEA. In DNA, the CDR3 is TGTGCCAGCAGCCGACGGGACACCGAAGATACGCAGTATTTT. The encoded protein is CASSRRDTEDTQYF. The full variable domain, in which reference TRBV11-3 and TRBJ2-3 provide the parts outside the CDR3, is EAGVVQSPRYKIIEKKQPVAFWCNPISGHNTLYWYLQNLGQGPELLIRYENEEAVDDSQLPKDRFSAERLKGVDSTLKIQPAELGDSAVYLCASSRRDTEDTQYFGPGTRLTVL.

The chain combines TRBV5-8 with TRBJ1-5; 10 bases are shared with TRBD1. The CDR3 has 15 residues. V dropped 4 bases and J dropped 3; count of bases not matched to a gene: 4. Germline CDR1 is SGHTS and CDR2 is YDEGEE. CDR3 bases: TGTGCCAGCAGCAAAGGGACAGGGGCCAATCAGCCCCAGCATTTT. As protein: CASSKGTGANQPQHF. Supplemented by reference TRBV5-8 and TRBJ1-5, the full variable domain reads EAGVTQSPTHLIKTRGQQATLRCSPISGHTSVYWYQQALGLGLQFLLWYDEGEERNRGNFPPRFSGRQFPNYSSELNVNALELEDSALYLCASSKGTGANQPQHFGDGTRLSIL.

The rearrangement uses TRBV6-5 and TRBJ2-7; D is uncertain. CDR3 size: 14 residues. The V end lost 2 bases, the J end lost 0 bases, and 8 bases lay between the germline ends. The germline CDR1 and CDR2 sequences are MNHEY and SVGAGI. The CDR3 DNA follows: TGTGCCAGCAGTTACCTTACCGGCTCCTACGAGCAGTACTTC. Translating gives CASSYLTGSYEQYF.